This T cell receptor (beta chain) was identified in a study of control samples from healthy donors and cancer patients. Libraries were prepared by immunoSEQ multiplex PCR; TCRdb keeps only in-frame clonotypes and omits some of them. Counted here are 65,000 to 95,000 clones, 80% to 90% occurring once; the ten biggest clones make up around 18%. The germline gives CDR1 LNHNV, CDR2 YYDKDF (reference sequence). This CDR3 has 14 amino acids. Unmatched junction bases numbered 4, after V lost 4 bases and J lost 5 bases. The clonotype was recovered from a man in his forties or fifties in good health. Sequencing was carried out using blood. The chain couples TRBV15 to TRBJ1-4; 7 nucleotides match TRBD1. The CDR3: CATSTTGANEKLFF. The CDR3 DNA reads as TGTGCCACCAGCACTACAGGGGCAAATGAAAAACTGTTTTTT.